This T cell receptor beta chain was recorded in a study of CD8 T cells in ankylosing spondylitis (TCRdb year 2017). Study-level background: T cell receptor beta repertoires were profiled in healthy donors and ankylosing spondylitis patients so that disease-linked TCR variants could be found. The full study cohort was made up of 25 ankylosing spondylitis patients and 108 healthy donors. Peripheral blood was sampled, and synovial fluid was additionally collected from ankylosing spondylitis patients. Summary of the overall study and its limitations: Some TCR beta motif variants had previously been reported in synovial fluid and blood of reactive arthritis patients, which suggested common disease-initiation mechanisms. A TCR beta motif made up of eight highly homologous amino acid variants appeared to be characteristic of blood from ankylosing spondylitis patients. A CD8+ phenotype was shown by the disease-linked clones, which were found at relatively low frequencies in peripheral blood. The disease-linked clones were reported as significantly enriched in matched synovial fluid samples from ankylosing spondylitis patients.

Sequencing was performed on an Illumina HiSeq 2500. Quantitative 5'-RACE with molecular barcodes was used to prepare TCR beta libraries. Per the source publication's procedure: A new computational method, built on a probabilistic model of VDJ rearrangement, was used to identify disease-linked TCR variants. TCRdb's own reprocessing of the public reads used fastp at Q25 and MiXCR and kept productive beta chains. Under each unique CDR3 protein, matching rows form one entry showing the most common genes and DNA. TCRdb, not the authors, supplied the V and J calls. In all, the sample holds 300,000 to 400,000 distinct CDR3 sequences, and 20% to 25% of those were seen once. Under 15% of the sample lies in the top ten. A few counts support this clonotype. What antigen it recognizes has not been identified. No per-base quality is available; no much larger clone lies one base away. The CDR3 sequence holds 14 residues, the cysteine and phenylalanine included. The retained sequence is limited to the CDR3, 42 bases, with the frame set at the first base. V is clipped by 4 bases and J by 7 bases, and the sequence between their germline boundaries is 16 bases long. According to the germline V gene (reference sequence), CDR1 reads LNHDA and CDR2 reads SQIVND.

The specimen sequenced was blood, either unsorted or a sorted T cell fraction (not recorded which). The receptor's source is a male donor with ankylosing spondylitis or in good health (not recorded which). The sequence links TRBV19 to TRBJ1-2, with the D gene call left open. The bases read TGTGCCAGTAGTAAACGGGATAGAAGCCGTGGCTACACCTTC. This codes for CASSKRDRSRGYTF. The full variable domain, completed from the reference TRBV19 and TRBJ1-2 proteins outside the CDR3, reads DGGITQSPKYLFRKEGQNVTLSCEQNLNHDAMYWYRQDPGQGLRLIYYSQIVNDFQKGDIAEGYSVSREKKESFPLTVTSAQKNPTAFYLCASSKRDRSRGYTFGSGTRLTVV.